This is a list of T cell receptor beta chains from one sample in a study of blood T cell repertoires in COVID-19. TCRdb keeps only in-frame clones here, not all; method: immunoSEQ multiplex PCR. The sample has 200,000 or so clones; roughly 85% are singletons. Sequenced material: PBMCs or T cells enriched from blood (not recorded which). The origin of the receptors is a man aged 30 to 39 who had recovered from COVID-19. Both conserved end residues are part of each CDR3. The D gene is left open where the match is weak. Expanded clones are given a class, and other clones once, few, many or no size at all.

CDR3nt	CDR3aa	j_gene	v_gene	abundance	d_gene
TGTGCCTGGAGTAAATTGGACAGTCGGAGCCAGTACTTC	CAWSKLDSRSQYF	TRBJ2-7	TRBV30	.	.
TGTGCCAGCAGTCCGGGACTCACGAACACCGGGGAGCTGTTTTTT	CASSPGLTNTGELFF	TRBJ2-2	TRBV6-5	.	.
TGTGCCAGCAGCCAAGAGGTGGGGGCGGTCCAAGAGACCCAGTACTTC	CASSQEVGAVQETQYF	TRBJ2-5	TRBV4-2	.	.
TGTGCCAGCAGCCGGACCGGACAGAACACAGATACGCAGTATTTT	CASSRTGQNTDTQYF	TRBJ2-3	TRBV9	few	.
TGTGCCATCAGGCCTAGCGGGAGCTACGAGCAGTACTTC	CAIRPSGSYEQYF	TRBJ2-7	TRBV10-3	.	TRBD2
TGTGCCAGTAGTATCCTGACAGGGGATAGCAATCAGCCCCAGCATTTT	CASSILTGDSNQPQHF	TRBJ1-5	TRBV19	.	TRBD1
TGCGCCCCCGGGGGGGGGATTGTGATCACAGATACGCAGTATTTT	CAPGGGIVITDTQYF	TRBJ2-3	TRBV10-1	.	TRBD2
TGTGCCAGCAGTGAACCCGCCGGAGGAGGCCCACTTCAGTACTTC	CASSEPAGGGPLQYF	TRBJ2-7	TRBV6-1	once	.
TGTGCCAGCAGCCACCAAGAATACGGGTATGGCTACACCTTC	CASSHQEYGYGYTF	TRBJ1-2	TRBV7-8	.	.
TGTGCCAGCTTAAAGGGTTCTAGCCTCCACACAGATACGCAGTATTTT	CASLKGSSLHTDTQYF	TRBJ2-3	TRBV27	.	.
TGTGCCAGCAGCCAAGGGGAGGGACACTACTATGGCTACACCTTC	CASSQGEGHYYGYTF	TRBJ1-2	TRBV3-1/TRBV3-2	few	.
TGTGCCAGCAGCCCCCGTGTGTATGAAAAACTGTTTTTT	CASSPRVYEKLFF	TRBJ1-4	TRBV12-3/TRBV12-4	.	.
TGTGCCAGCAGTTACTCGGGCAGGGGCTCAGACTATGGCTACACCTTC	CASSYSGRGSDYGYTF	TRBJ1-2	TRBV6-5	.	.
TGCGCCAGCAGCCAAGAATTCAGTGCCCGGAACACTGAAGCTTTCTTT	CASSQEFSARNTEAFF	TRBJ1-1	TRBV4-1	few	.
TGCGCCAGCAGCCGAGCACAGGGCAAGGGCTACACCTTC	CASSRAQGKGYTF	TRBJ1-2	TRBV4-3	.	.
TGTGCCAGCAGCTTTCAGGGTTCCACCGGGGAGCTGTTTTTT	CASSFQGSTGELFF	TRBJ2-2	TRBV7-2	.	.
TGTGCCAGCAGCGTAGAAGACAGGGGGGTTACCGGGGAGCTGTTTTTT	CASSVEDRGVTGELFF	TRBJ2-2	TRBV9	.	TRBD1
TGCGCCAGCAGCTCCGGGACAGGGACAATGAACACTGAAGCTTTCTTT	CASSSGTGTMNTEAFF	TRBJ1-1	TRBV5-1	.	TRBD1
TGTGCCAGTAGTAAACGGACACTTACACACTATGGCTACACCTTC	CASSKRTLTHYGYTF	TRBJ1-2	TRBV19	.	.
TGTGCCAGCAGATCTATTCAGGGGGACCTCCTCACAGATACGCAGTATTTT	CASRSIQGDLLTDTQYF	TRBJ2-3	TRBV27	.	TRBD1
TGTGCCAGCAGCTTAGTAACGGTCTCGAGCTATGGCTACACCTTC	CASSLVTVSSYGYTF	TRBJ1-2	TRBV7-2	.	.
TGTGCCAGCAGTTACTCGGGACAGGCTACCTACGAGCAGTACTTC	CASSYSGQATYEQYF	TRBJ2-7	TRBV6-5	.	TRBD1
TGCGCCAGCAGCTTGGACGGACTTAATGAAAAACTGTTTTTT	CASSLDGLNEKLFF	TRBJ1-4	TRBV5-1	.	.
TGTGCCAGCAGGGACAGGGCAAATGAGCAGTTCTTC	CASRDRANEQFF	TRBJ2-1	TRBV6-6	.	TRBD1
TGTGCCAGCTCACCTTGGGCGGGGGCGCGTAACACTGAAGCTTTCTTT	CASSPWAGARNTEAFF	TRBJ1-1	TRBV18	.	.
TGTGCCAGCAGTGGGCAGGCGACCTACGAGCAGTACTTC	CASSGQATYEQYF	TRBJ2-7	TRBV2	.	.